This entry lists 21 T cell receptor beta chains sequenced from one sample in a study of tumor and adjacent non-tumor tissue in lung cancer. Three rounds of nested PCR, following a modified ARM-PCR protocol, produced the TCRbeta library. TCRdb called the multiplex PCR reads again in MiXCR, with one record for every CDR3 protein. The profile shows 65,000 to 90,000 distinct CDR3 sequences, approximately 71% of them singletons. RNA was extracted from bulk tissue without any cell sorting. The sequenced sample was lung tumor tissue. The receptors were sampled from a woman aged 70-85 years with non-small cell lung cancer.

Note on this clonotype: Sequence at one end of the junction differs from germline and may be a read error. V gene TRBV12-3 or TRBV12-4 combines with J gene TRBJ1-6, with TRBD1 matching 12 bases. The CDR3 length is 16 residues. For the CDR3, the DNA is TGTGCCAGAAGTTTATGGGACAGGGGGCCGTGCAGACCCCTCCACTTT. Protein: CARSLWDRGPCRPLHF.

This clonotype was seen a handful of times. The missing conserved phenylalanine or tryptophan at the end of this CDR3 makes a read error likely. The genes are TRBV7-8 and TRBJ2-5; tentative D call: TRBD2 (6 bases). Germline V gene lookup returns CDR1 SGHVS and CDR2 FQNEAQ. CDR3 length: 14 amino acids. The V and J ends lost 5 bases and 3 bases respectively, with 13 bases between them. CDR3 loop: CASSLASAKETQYS. In nucleotides, the CDR3 is TGTGCCAGCAGCCTGGCTAGCGCCAAAGAGACCCAGTACTCC.

As to this clonotype: One end of the junction is discordant with germline, which a read error may explain. The chain carries TRBV6-5 and TRBJ1-1; possible D gene TRBD1, 6 bases. This CDR3 spans 14 amino acids. Per germline, CDR1 MNHEY and CDR2 SVGAGI. The CDR3 sequence is CASSSGHKNAEAFF. For the CDR3, the DNA is TGTGCCAGCAGTTCGGGACACAAAAACGCTGAGGCTTTCTTT.

This clonotype was seen more than once but under ten times. This sequence may be a read error, since a much larger clone differs from it by one base. The CDR3 does not close with the conserved phenylalanine or tryptophan, likely indicating a read error. V is TRBV10-1 and J is TRBJ2-1; D is uncertain. V shed 4 bases and J shed 0 bases, with 16 bases lying between them. Germline CDR1 is WNHNN and CDR2 is SYGVQD (reference sequence). CDR3 length: 17 residues. The CDR3 nucleotides read TGCGCCAGCAGTGCCACGCGACGCAGAGGCTCCTACAATGAGCAGTTCTCC. Protein: CASSATRRRGSYNEQFS.

The V and J genes are TRBV28 and TRBJ2-5, with 10 bases matching TRBD1. Germline values: CDR1 MDHEN, CDR2 SYDVKM. Germline trimming cut 10 bases from V and 10 bases from J; bases unmatched to any gene: 15. The CDR3 length is 14 residues. In DNA form, the CDR3 reads TGTGCCAACAGACCCCCCGGACAGGGGGATGACCAGTACTTC. It yields the protein CANRPPGQGDDQYF.

This rearrangement joins TRBV29-1 to TRBJ2-7; D remains unclear. The V end lost 8 bases, the J end lost 2 bases, and 16 bases lay between the germline ends. The germline gives CDR1 SQVTM, CDR2 ANQGSEA. The CDR3 extends over 13 amino acids. Here the CDR3 DNA reads TGCAGCATTAGGGCTAGTGCCACCTACGAGCAGTACTTC. Encoded protein: CSIRASATYEQYF.

This sequence joins TRBV28 and TRBJ2-3, with 9 bases fitting TRBD2. In germline, CDR1 is MDHEN, CDR2 SYDVKM. The CDR3 runs to 16 residues. The V gene end was trimmed by 10 bases and the J gene end by 0 bases; junction bases not matched to a gene: 11. The CDR3 region is CAISSLAGLSTDTQYF. Here the CDR3 DNA reads TGTGCCATCAGCTCCCTAGCGGGGCTTAGCACAGATACGCAGTATTTT.

As to this clonotype: Relative to the germline gene, one junction end is altered; a read error may explain this. The gene calls are TRBV11-3 and TRBJ2-2; 8 bases agree with TRBD2. CDR1 SGHNT and CDR2 YENEEA come from the germline V gene. CDR3 length equals 18 residues. The CDR3 region has the DNA TGTGCCAGCACCTTAGGGGGACTGGGACTAGCGAACACCGGGGAGCTGTTTTTT. Translated: CASTLGGLGLANTGELFF.

Comment on this clonotype: Given a much more abundant clone one base away, this may be a read error. V usage is TRBV20-1 and J usage is TRBJ1-1, with D unclear. CDR3 length: 14 amino acids. Trimming cost V 2 bases and J 0 bases, with 10 bases left between them. Germline loops: CDR1 DFQATT, CDR2 SNEGSKA (reference sequence). The CDR3 reads CSARCDGLNTEAFF. The CDR3 nucleotides are TGCAGTGCTAGATGCGACGGACTGAACACTGAAGCTTTCTTT.

Comment on this clonotype: The CDR3 does not end in the conserved phenylalanine or tryptophan, so this is likely a read error. The chain combines TRBV4-2 with TRBJ2-3; 14 positions agree with TRBD2. The CDR3 is 17 residues long. Germline V lookup: CDR1 LGHNA, CDR2 YNFKEQ. CDR3 sequence: CASNQDGTSGSVDTQYS. DNA of the CDR3: TGTGCCAGCAACCAAGATGGGACTAGCGGGAGTGTGGATACGCAGTATTCT.

On this clonotype itself: The CDR3 end shows no conserved phenylalanine or tryptophan, and so a read error is likely. The CDR3 region has the DNA TGTGCCAGCAAGTGCCTGGGACGGGGCTATGGCTACACCTCC. Its protein is CASKCLGRGYGYTS. V usage is TRBV6-5 and J usage is TRBJ1-2; a weak D match, TRBD1 (5 bases). This CDR3 is built from 14 residues. The V end was cut by 7 bases, the J end by 4 bases, with 16 bases between. The germline gives CDR1 MNHEY, CDR2 SVGAGI.

Turning to this clonotype: Relative to the germline gene, one junction end is altered; a read error may explain this. The V call is TRBV29-1, the J call TRBJ1-1; possible D gene TRBD1, 5 bases. There are 17 residues in the CDR3. Germline CDR1 and CDR2: SQVTM and ANQGSEA. The CDR3 region has the DNA TGCAGTGTTGATCTCACGAGGGGCAGAGGGATTGGCTCTGAAGCTTTCTTT. Amino acid sequence: CSVDLTRGRGIGSEAFF. Filled out from reference TRBV29-1 and TRBJ1-1, the complete variable domain reads SAVISQKPSRDICQRGTSLTIQCQVDSQVTMMFWYRQQPGQSLTLIATANQGSEATYESGFVIDKFPISRPNLTFSTLTVSNMSPEDSSIYLCSVDLTRGRGIGSEAFFGQGTRLTVV.

In the case of this clonotype: The junction shows a germline mismatch at one end, possibly a read error. The chain couples TRBV5-4 to TRBJ2-1; 8 nucleotides match TRBD1. The germline CDR1 and CDR2 sequences are SGHNT and YYREEE (reference sequence). The CDR3 length is 16 residues. CDR3 DNA sequence: TGTGCCAGCAGCTTGGAGGGACAGGACTCCTGCAATGAGCAGTTCTTC. It codes for CASSLEGQDSCNEQFF.

Ten or more counts support this clonotype. This rearrangement joins TRBV12-3 or TRBV12-4 to TRBJ2-1; 12 nucleotides line up with TRBD2. J gave up 8 bases and V 6 bases, and 8 bases lay outside the gene matches. The CDR3 covers 15 residues. The CDR3 DNA sequence: TGTGCCAGCAGCAAGACTAGCGGGAGTCTCCATGAGCAGTTCTTC. Translated, it gives CASSKTSGSLHEQFF.

This clonotype was seen a few times. V usage is TRBV4-2 and J usage is TRBJ2-7; D remains unclear. This CDR3 spans 11 amino acids. Trimming took 1 base from V and 10 from J, leaving 8 bases between them. Germline V CDR1 and CDR2: LGHNA, YNFKEQ. The CDR3, as DNA: TGTGCCAGCAGCCAAGGAGATGAACAGTACTTC. This codes for CASSQGDEQYF.

This clonotype is labeled as medium-sized. The CDR3 sequence: CASSTGTGGLRRYF. The DNA of the CDR3 is TGTGCCAGCAGCACCGGGACAGGGGGCTTGCGTCGGTACTTC. The chain carries TRBV6-1 and TRBJ2-7; TRBD1 agrees at 12 bases. The CDR3 runs to 14 residues. CDR1 and CDR2 from the germline V gene are MNHNS and SASEGT. The V segment lost 6 bases and the J segment 12 bases; nucleotides outside the gene matches: 12.

This clonotype was picked up many times. A clone one base away is much larger, so this may be a read error. The chain carries TRBV29-1 and TRBJ1-2; the D is unclear. Germline CDR1 and CDR2: SQVTM and ANQGSEA. This CDR3 contains 11 residues. The CDR3, as DNA: TGCAGCGATCAAGATAACTATGACTACACCTTC. Translating gives CSDQDNYDYTF.

Of note for this clonotype: One end of the junction does not line up with germline, which may come from a read error. The V call is TRBV7-3, the J call TRBJ2-1, with 9 bases that match TRBD2. The V gene's germline CDR1 is SGHTA and CDR2 FQGTGA. This CDR3 comprises 15 residues. CDR3 DNA: TGTACCAGCAGCCCCGGGACTAGCTTTTTCGATGAGCAGTTCTTC. Encoded protein: CTSSPGTSFFDEQFF.

In the case of this clonotype: A read error is likely, as this CDR3 ends without the conserved phenylalanine or tryptophan. V and J are TRBV6-2 or TRBV6-3 and TRBJ2-7, with D unresolved. Germline-derived CDR1 and CDR2 are MNHEY and SVGEGT. The CDR3 has 12 residues. For the CDR3, the DNA is TGTGCCAGCAGTTACCCGTCCTACGAACAGTACTAC. Amino acids: CASSYPSYEQYY.

As regards this clonotype: A read error may explain this, as a much larger clone is one base away. The rearrangement uses TRBV24-1 and TRBJ1-2; 7 bases map to TRBD1. Germline V lookup: CDR1 KGHDR, CDR2 SFDVKD. The CDR3 is 16 amino acids. CDR3 loop: CVTSESRGQQYVGYTF. The CDR3 region has the DNA TGTGTCACCAGTGAGTCTCGGGGACAGCAGTATGTTGGCTACACCTTC.

V usage is TRBV12-3 or TRBV12-4 and J usage is TRBJ2-3; no clear D gene. The CDR3 loop spans 17 amino acids. The germline V and J ends were trimmed by 9 bases and 0 bases, with 22 bases remaining between them. As DNA, the CDR3 is TGTGCCAGTAGTCCTCCAGAGGAGACCTATAGCACAGATACGCAGTATTTT. Translation: CASSPPEETYSTDTQYF.